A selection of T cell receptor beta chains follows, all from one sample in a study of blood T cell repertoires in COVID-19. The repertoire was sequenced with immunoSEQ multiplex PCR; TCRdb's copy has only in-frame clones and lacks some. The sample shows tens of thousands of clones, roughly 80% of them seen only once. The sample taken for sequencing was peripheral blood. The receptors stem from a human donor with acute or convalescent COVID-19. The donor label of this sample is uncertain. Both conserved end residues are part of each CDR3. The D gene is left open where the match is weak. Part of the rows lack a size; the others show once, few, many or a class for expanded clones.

TGTGCCAGCAGATCCTCAGGAGGCTACACCTTC CASRSSGGYTF . TRBJ1-2 . TRBV12-3/TRBV12-4
TGTGCCAGCAGCTGGACATCCCAGGGGGAGCAGTACTTC CASSWTSQGEQYF . TRBJ2-7 . TRBV7-2
TGCGCCAGCAGCCTCGACAGGGTATGGTACAATGAGCAGTTCTTC CASSLDRVWYNEQFF TRBD1 TRBJ2-1 . TRBV4-3
TGTGCCAGCAGTGACCCCCTACAGGGTCAGCCCCAGCATTTT CASSDPLQGQPQHF . TRBJ1-5 . TRBV2
TGTGCCTGGAGTTACCCAGGGATGAACATTCAGTACTTC CAWSYPGMNIQYF . TRBJ2-4 . TRBV30
TGCGCCAGCAGCCCCCTATTGGCCCTAGCGGGAGTTCCTAGTACTTACGAGCAGTACTTC CASSPLLALAGVPSTYEQYF TRBD2 TRBJ2-7 . TRBV4-3
TGTGCCAGTAGTTACAGGGGGCTTAATTCACCCCTCCACTTT CASSYRGLNSPLHF TRBD1 TRBJ1-6 . TRBV19
TGCGCCAGCAGTCAATCTGGCGGGGGTTTTACTTACTATGGCTACACCTTC CASSQSGGGFTYYGYTF . TRBJ1-2 . TRBV23-1
TGTGCCAGCAGCCAAGGGGACAGTCAAGACAATCAGCCCCAGCATTTT CASSQGDSQDNQPQHF TRBD1 TRBJ1-5 . TRBV4-2
TGTGCCAGTTCAGGGCAGGGGGATTATAGCAATCAGCCCCAGCATTTT CASSGQGDYSNQPQHF TRBD1 TRBJ1-5 . TRBV19
TGTGCCAGCAGCGGGGAAACCGAACAGCCCCAGCATTTT CASSGETEQPQHF . TRBJ1-5 . TRBV2
TGCGCCAGCAGCGAGGGACAGGGGTTAGAAAAACTGTTTTTT CASSEGQGLEKLFF TRBD1 TRBJ1-4 . TRBV5-1
TGTGCCTGGAGTCTCCGACAATATGGCTACACCTTC CAWSLRQYGYTF . TRBJ1-2 . TRBV30
TGTGCCAGCAGCCAAGATTCGGGGGGGAAGCTGTTTTTT CASSQDSGGKLFF TRBD2 TRBJ2-2 . TRBV3-1/TRBV3-2
TGTGCCAGTGGACTAGCGGGTCAACAAGAGACCCAGTACTTC CASGLAGQQETQYF TRBD2 TRBJ2-5 . TRBV28
TGTGCCAGCAGCGTACAGGGTAACACTGAAGCTTTCTTT CASSVQGNTEAFF . TRBJ1-1 . TRBV7-9
TGTGCCAGCAGTAGGGGCCTTAATTCACCCCTCCACTTT CASSRGLNSPLHF . TRBJ1-6 . TRBV6-5
TGTGCCAGCAGCTTAGTAGGGGGTATTGGGACTGAAGCTTTCTTT CASSLVGGIGTEAFF . TRBJ1-1 . TRBV7-9
TGTGCCAGCAGGCATACAGATGAAGCTTTCTTT CASRHTDEAFF . TRBJ1-1 . TRBV12-3/TRBV12-4
TGTGCCAGCAGTTTAACTGGGGGCTCTGAAGCTTTCTTT CASSLTGGSEAFF . TRBJ1-1 . TRBV28
TGTGCCAGCAGCTTAGTAGGAAGTAGCGGGGGGGCCCGGGAGACCCAGTACTTC CASSLVGSSGGARETQYF TRBD2 TRBJ2-5 . TRBV7-8
TGTGCCAGTAGCAACCCGGGACTTTACAATGAGCAGTTCTTC CASSNPGLYNEQFF . TRBJ2-1 few TRBV19
TGCAGTGACAGGGAGGGGGCTTTCTTT CSDREGAFF . TRBJ1-1 . TRBV20-1
TGTGCCAGTAGTAACCCGCGACATAATCAGCCCCAGCATTTT CASSNPRHNQPQHF . TRBJ1-5 many TRBV19
TGTGCCAGCAGCCAAGGACTAGCGGGAGTATGGCAGTTCTTC CASSQGLAGVWQFF TRBD2 TRBJ2-1 . TRBV2
TGTGCCAGCTCACCGGGACTCGACAAAAACATTCAGTACTTC CASSPGLDKNIQYF . TRBJ2-4 . TRBV18
TGTGCCAGTAATTACAGGGAGGAGACCCAGTACTTC CASNYREETQYF . TRBJ2-5 . TRBV6-5
TGTGCCAGTAGTGCCCAGGGACAGGTCCGTTCCGAGCAGTACTTC CASSAQGQVRSEQYF TRBD1 TRBJ2-7 . TRBV19
TGTGCCAGCCGGGGTGACCACGAGCAGTACTTC CASRGDHEQYF . TRBJ2-7 . TRBV18
TGTGCCAGCAGGATTGCAGGGGGCAGCTACGAGCAGTACTTC CASRIAGGSYEQYF TRBD1 TRBJ2-7 . TRBV28
TGTGCCAGCAGCAAAGAACAGGGGCCCAATCAGCCCCAGCATTTT CASSKEQGPNQPQHF . TRBJ1-5 . TRBV21-1
TGTGCCAGCAGTCCGCTGAGGGTCGAGCAGTACTTC CASSPLRVEQYF . TRBJ2-7 . TRBV27
TGTGCTAGTGGTCAAGGCGGGGGACGGGAGACCCAGTACTTC CASGQGGGRETQYF TRBD2 TRBJ2-5 . TRBV12-5
TGTGCCAGCAGCCCAAAAGCCGGGACTCCAGGCGGGGACGGGGAGCTGTTTTTT CASSPKAGTPGGDGELFF . TRBJ2-2 . TRBV11-3
TGTGCCAGCAGCTCAGGACAGGGCTTCGAGCAGTACTTC CASSSGQGFEQYF TRBD1 TRBJ2-7 . TRBV11-2
TGTGCCAGCAGCGCCCTCGGGGTCGGTGAGCAGTTCTTC CASSALGVGEQFF . TRBJ2-1 . TRBV27
TGTGCCAGCAGCTTAGTGGGACAGGTTTCCGGAGATGGCTACACCTTC CASSLVGQVSGDGYTF TRBD1 TRBJ1-2 few TRBV7-2
TGTGCCAGCAGCTTCCTCCGGGACAGGGGAAACACCATATATTTT CASSFLRDRGNTIYF TRBD1 TRBJ1-3 few TRBV5-6
TGTGCCAGCAGCCCCGGTGCAGGGTTAGAGACCCAGTACTTC CASSPGAGLETQYF . TRBJ2-5 . TRBV11-3
TGCGCCAGCAGCCCCGGACTATTCCAAGAGACCCAGTACTTC CASSPGLFQETQYF . TRBJ2-5 . TRBV4-3
TGTGCCAGCAGTGACCGGGGGGGCCATGAGCCCCAGTACTTC CASSDRGGHEPQYF TRBD2 TRBJ2-5 . TRBV6-6
TGTGCCAGTAGTACGACAGCCTCTGGAAACACCATATATTTT CASSTTASGNTIYF . TRBJ1-3 . TRBV19
TGTGCCAGCAGCCAAGGTAATCCAGGGGTCCAAGCTTTCTTT CASSQGNPGVQAFF . TRBJ1-1 . TRBV7-9
TGCGCCAGCAGCTTGGCACCTCGGGACAGGGGCCCCTACGAGCAGTACTTC CASSLAPRDRGPYEQYF TRBD1 TRBJ2-7 once TRBV5-1
TGCAGCGTTGAGGGGACAGCCTATGGCTACACCTTC CSVEGTAYGYTF TRBD1 TRBJ1-2 . TRBV29-1
TGCGCCAGCAGCCAAGATCCGGACTCTTTGCGGCCCCAGCATTTT CASSQDPDSLRPQHF . TRBJ1-5 few TRBV4-3
TGCGCCAGCAGCCAAGTTTTCACGAGGATTAAAGCGGGACAGGGGAACACCGGGGAGCTGTTTTTT CASSQVFTRIKAGQGNTGELFF TRBD1 TRBJ2-2 . TRBV4-3
TGTGCCAGCAGCTTATCGGGGGGGCTTCTCTCTGGCGAGCAGTACTTC CASSLSGGLLSGEQYF TRBD2 TRBJ2-7 . TRBV7-2
TGTGCCAGCGGGGAGGCGAACACTGAAGCTTTCTTT CASGEANTEAFF . TRBJ1-1 . TRBV2
TGTGCCAGCAGCAACAACAGCAAATTACTAGCCAAAAACATTCAGTACTTC CASSNNSKLLAKNIQYF . TRBJ2-4 . TRBV21-1
TGTGCCAGCAGCCCAGGACAGGGGTTGGGCGAGCAGTACTTC CASSPGQGLGEQYF TRBD1 TRBJ2-7 . TRBV7-9
TGTGCCAGCAGCACAGGACAGCCCCCCTCCTACAATGAGCAGTTCTTC CASSTGQPPSYNEQFF . TRBJ2-1 . TRBV11-2
TGTGCCAGCAGCCAAGGTCCGGGACAGGGGTACTATGGCTACACCTTC CASSQGPGQGYYGYTF TRBD1 TRBJ1-2 few TRBV3-1/TRBV3-2
TGTGCCACCAGCAGAGCCGGGGACAGATCAGATACGCAGTATTTT CATSRAGDRSDTQYF TRBD1 TRBJ2-3 few TRBV15
TGTGCCAGCAGACAAGGGGATCTGAACACCGGGGAGCTGTTTTTT CASRQGDLNTGELFF . TRBJ2-2 few TRBV5-4
TGTGCCAGCTCACCTCCGGGACAGGATGGCTACACCTTC CASSPPGQDGYTF TRBD1 TRBJ1-2 . TRBV18
TGTGCCAGCAGTCCCACAGCACGGACTAGCGGGGGGGCCGAGTTCTTC CASSPTARTSGGAEFF TRBD2 TRBJ2-1 . TRBV6-2/TRBV6-3
TGTGCCAGTAGCCCAGGGTACGCGTTAATCGATGAGCAGTTCTTC CASSPGYALIDEQFF . TRBJ2-1 . TRBV19
TGTGCCAGCAGTGAAGAACAGGGGAGAGGTGAGGGCTACACCTTC CASSEEQGRGEGYTF TRBD1 TRBJ1-2 . TRBV6-1
TGTGCCAGCAGTTCCTTACAGGCCGGGACAGAGCTCTATGGCTACACCTTC CASSSLQAGTELYGYTF TRBD1 TRBJ1-2 . TRBV28